This entry concerns a single T cell receptor (beta chain). This CDR3 contains 14 residues. Germline CDR1 and CDR2: MNHEY and SMNVEV (reference sequence). Trimming removed 5 bases from V and 2 bases from J, with 12 bases in between. This sample was taken from a study of blood T cell repertoires in COVID-19. Whole-study context: The United States, Italy and Spain provided the acute and convalescent COVID-19 samples. Sources were T cells, B-cell-depleted T cells, or PBMCs; the material itself was cDNA or gDNA.

Authors' methods: How many nucleated cells were present was estimated from reference gene primer amplification. Only in-frame clones appear in the TCRdb table, and some are missing; sequencing was by immunoSEQ multiplex PCR. The DNA was the basis for D and trimming; V, J and clone size are from that table. The data show some 230,000 clones, about 85% seen once. The sample comprised peripheral blood. The sequence came from a man between 45 and 60 years old who had recovered from COVID-19. The chain is built from TRBV27 and TRBJ2-5, with no clear D. The CDR3 here is CASSPRYEQETQYF. CDR3 DNA sequence: TGTGCCAGCAGTCCCCGCTACGAACAAGAGACCCAGTACTTC.